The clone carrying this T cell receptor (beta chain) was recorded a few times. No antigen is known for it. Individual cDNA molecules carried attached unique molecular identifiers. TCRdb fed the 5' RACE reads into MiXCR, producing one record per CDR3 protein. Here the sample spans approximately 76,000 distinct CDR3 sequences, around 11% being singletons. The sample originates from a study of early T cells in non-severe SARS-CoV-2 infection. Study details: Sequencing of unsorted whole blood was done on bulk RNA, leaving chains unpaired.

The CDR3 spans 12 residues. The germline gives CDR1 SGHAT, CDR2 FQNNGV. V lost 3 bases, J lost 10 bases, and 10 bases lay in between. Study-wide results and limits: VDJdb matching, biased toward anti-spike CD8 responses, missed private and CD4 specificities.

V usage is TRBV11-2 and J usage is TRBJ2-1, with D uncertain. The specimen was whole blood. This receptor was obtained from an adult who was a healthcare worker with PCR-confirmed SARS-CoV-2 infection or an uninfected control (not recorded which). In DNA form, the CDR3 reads TGTGCCAGCAGCTTGGGCGTTTTAGAGCAGTTCTTC. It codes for CASSLGVLEQFF.